Following are 14 T cell receptor beta chains from one sample sequenced in a study of CXCR3-negative and CXCR3-positive naive CD8 T cells (dated by TCRdb to between 2018 and 2021). The sequencer listed for this sample is NextSeq 550. The Human TCR Profiling Kit (MiLaboratory) was used to make UMI-labeled 5' RACE TRB cDNA libraries. Once TCRdb had reprocessed the reads, it stored one entry per CDR3 protein sequence and supplied no DNA. This sample's clone table shows approximately 62,000 distinct CDR3 sequences. The ten largest clonotypes hold 4.3% of the sample. The sequenced sample was naive CXCR3- CD8+ T cells from blood. The cell subset or site label on this specimen signifies: CD45RO-CCR7+CD27+CD95- naive CD8+ T cells lacking CXCR3 (TNR3-). These receptors originate from a human donor in good health. Some clones in this sample may be carry-over from other donors' samples.

The V call is TRBV7-9, the J call TRBJ2-7; TCRdb returns TRBD1, unconfirmable since there is no DNA. The CDR3 contains 14 residues. CDR1 is SEHNR and CDR2 is FQNEAQ in the germline V gene (reference sequence). CDR3 loop: CASSPLSIGGEQYF.

This rearrangement joins TRBV10-1 to TRBJ1-1; TCRdb indicates TRBD1, and absent DNA this call remains unverified. The length of the CDR3 is 14 residues. Germline lookup yields CDR1 WNHNN and CDR2 SYGVQD (reference sequence). CDR3 protein: CASTPGRYGTEAFF.

The chain uses TRBV7-9 and TRBJ1-5. The CDR3 extends over 16 amino acids. The germline V gene encodes CDR1 SEHNR and CDR2 FQNEAQ (reference sequence). CDR3 sequence: CASSQLPAGGNQPQHF.

The CDR3 sequence is CASSYPYQETQYF. J is TRBJ2-5 and V is TRBV6-2 or TRBV6-3. This CDR3 has 13 residues. Germline CDR1 and CDR2: MNHEY and SVGEGT.

The chain joins TRBV19 to TRBJ1-1; TCRdb names TRBD1, which stays unverified in the absence of DNA. The length of the CDR3 is 16 residues. CDR1 and CDR2 from the germline V gene are LNHDA and SQIVND (reference sequence). The CDR3 reads CASSTLTGRWGTEAFF.

J is TRBJ1-6 and V is TRBV13. CDR1 and CDR2 from the germline V gene are PRHDT and FYEKMQ (reference sequence). The CDR3 loop spans 15 amino acids. The chain's CDR3 is CASSLGSGALSPLHF.

The rearrangement uses TRBV6-2 or TRBV6-3 and TRBJ2-7; TCRdb's D gene call, TRBD2, goes unchecked for lack of DNA. The CDR3 has 14 amino acids. Germline V gene lookup returns CDR1 MNHEY and CDR2 SVGEGT. The CDR3 sequence: CASSWMSGSYEQYF.

V usage is TRBV2 and J usage is TRBJ2-7; TCRdb gives TRBD1 as the D gene, but with no DNA this cannot be confirmed. Germline V lookup: CDR1 SNHLY, CDR2 FYNNEI. This CDR3 has 13 residues. CDR3 residues: CASEGQGWDEQYF. The entire variable domain, with the rest obtained from reference TRBV2 and TRBJ2-7, is as follows: EPEVTQTPSHQVTQMGQEVILRCVPISNHLYFYWYRQILGQKVEFLVSFYNNEISEKSEIFDDQFSVERPDGSNFTLKIRSTKLEDSAMYFCASEGQGWDEQYFGPGTRLTVT.

The chain recombines TRBV6-2 or TRBV6-3 with TRBJ2-1; there is no DNA to check the TCRdb D call of TRBD2. The CDR3 has 14 residues. The germline V gene encodes CDR1 MNHEY and CDR2 SVGEGT. CDR3 sequence reads: CASSWTSGYNEQFF.

The chain combines TRBV15 with TRBJ2-7; absent DNA, TCRdb's TRBD1 call cannot be checked. This CDR3 comprises 15 residues. Per germline, CDR1 LNHNV and CDR2 YYDKDF (reference sequence). CDR3 region: CATSSRQGVGGQWNF.

This rearrangement joins TRBV29-1 to TRBJ1-2; absent DNA, TCRdb's TRBD1 call cannot be checked. The CDR3 loop spans 12 amino acids. Germline V gene data show CDR1 as SQVTM and CDR2 as ANQGSEA. The CDR3 sequence is CSADLGPAGYTF.

CDR3 protein: CATSTVGEQFF. The chain carries TRBV15 and TRBJ2-1. The CDR3 length is 11 residues. The germline gives CDR1 LNHNV, CDR2 YYDKDF (reference sequence).

The chain combines TRBV20-1 with TRBJ2-6; TCRdb lists TRBD1, though no DNA is available to test this call. The CDR3 is made up of 18 amino acids. Germline CDR1 and CDR2: DFQATT and SNEGSKA (reference sequence). CDR3 protein: CSARGRDRGTSGANVLTF.

The chain joins TRBV7-2 to TRBJ2-1; TCRdb outputs TRBD2, but without DNA this stays unchecked. The CDR3 consists of 20 residues. Germline V CDR1 and CDR2: SGHTA, FQGNSA. This CDR3 is CASSGSSGGALWNPDNEQFF.